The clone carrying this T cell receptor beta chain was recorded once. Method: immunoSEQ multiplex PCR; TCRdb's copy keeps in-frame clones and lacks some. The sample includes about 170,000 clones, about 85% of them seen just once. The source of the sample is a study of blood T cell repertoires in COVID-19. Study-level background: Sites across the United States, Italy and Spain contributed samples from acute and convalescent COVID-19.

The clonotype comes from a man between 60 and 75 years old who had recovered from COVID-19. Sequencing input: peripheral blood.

CDR3 sequence reads: CSVEGHPNYGYTF. The CDR3 region has the DNA TGCAGCGTTGAGGGGCACCCGAACTATGGCTACACCTTC. This chain connects TRBV29-1 to TRBJ1-2; D may be TRBD1 (5 bases). CDR3 size: 13 residues. Germline V gene data show CDR1 as SQVTM and CDR2 as ANQGSEA. V gave up 3 bases and J gave up 2 bases, with 10 bases separating them. Full variable domain (missing parts from reference TRBV29-1 and TRBJ1-2): SAVISQKPSRDICQRGTSLTIQCQVDSQVTMMFWYRQQPGQSLTLIATANQGSEATYESGFVIDKFPISRPNLTFSTLTVSNMSPEDSSIYLCSVEGHPNYGYTFGSGTRLTVV.